Below are 15 T cell receptor beta chains sequenced from a single sample in a study of T cells after yellow fever vaccination. TCRdb redid the calling of the 5' RACE reads with MiXCR, one entry per CDR3 protein. The data show about 220,000 distinct CDR3 sequences, about 3% seen once. The sequenced sample was CD4+ T cells sorted from PBMCs, obtained 10 days after the yellow fever booster vaccination. All receptors come from a man younger than 30 who received the YFV17D yellow fever vaccine.

In this sample, this clonotype turned up a few times. The V and J genes are TRBV14 and TRBJ1-6; D gene ambiguous. V was trimmed by 4 bases and J by 2 bases, leaving 6 bases between them. This CDR3 comprises 14 residues. The germline CDR1 and CDR2 sequences are SGHDN and FVKESK. The CDR3 region is CASSPRTYNSPLHF. The CDR3 DNA reads TGTGCCAGCAGCCCCCGAACCTATAATTCACCCCTCCACTTT.

This clonotype has a handful of counts. The chain couples TRBV20-1 to TRBJ1-4; TRBD1 matches at 9 bases. The CDR3 runs to 17 residues. Germline V CDR1 and CDR2: DFQATT, SNEGSKA (reference sequence). J was trimmed by 6 bases and V by 0 bases; bases with no gene match: 11. CDR3: CSARDRIGGTGYEKLFF. DNA of the CDR3: TGCAGTGCTAGAGATCGGATTGGGGGGACAGGGTATGAAAAACTGTTTTTT.

This chain links TRBV5-1 with TRBJ1-1; weak D call: TRBD1 (5 bases). The germline gives CDR1 SGHRS, CDR2 YFSETQ. This CDR3 region has 13 residues. Trimming shortened V by 7 bases and J by 1 base, and 11 bases separated the two germline ends. The CDR3 loop is CASGLRGNTEAFF. CDR3 bases: TGCGCCAGCGGTTTAAGGGGGAACACTGAAGCTTTCTTT.

In its sample, this clonotype was seen many times. V and J are TRBV15 and TRBJ2-1; perhaps TRBD2 as D (5 bases). Trimming left V 0 bases short and J 0 bases short, with 12 bases between. Germline V lookup: CDR1 LNHNV, CDR2 YYDKDF (reference sequence). CDR3 length: 17 amino acids. CDR3 sequence reads: CATSRDLALSSYNEQFF. The CDR3 DNA follows: TGTGCCACCAGCAGAGATCTAGCTTTAAGCTCCTACAATGAGCAGTTCTTC.

This clonotype has ten or more counts. This chain uses TRBV4-2 with TRBJ1-6; possible D gene TRBD1, 6 bases. V lost 5 bases and J lost 9, with 17 bases in between. The germline gives CDR1 LGHNA, CDR2 YNFKEQ. The CDR3 covers 15 residues. CDR3 bases: TGTGCCAGCAGCTCCCACGGCAGGGGAGGTTCACCCCTCCACTTT. This gives the protein CASSSHGRGGSPLHF.

V gene TRBV3-1 combines with J gene TRBJ2-1, with TRBD2 identical over 14 bases. The V gene end was trimmed by 2 bases and the J gene end by 6 bases; junction bases not matched to a gene: 3. CDR1 is LGHDT, CDR2 YNNKEL, per germline (reference sequence). CDR3 size: 16 residues. The CDR3 DNA sequence: TGTGCCAGCAGCCAACCGGGACTAGCGGGGGCCAATGAGCAGTTCTTC. Its translation is CASSQPGLAGANEQFF.

This clonotype was counted a few times. The chain uses TRBV6-6 and TRBJ1-4; possible D gene TRBD1, 5 bases. V was shortened by 5 bases and J by 5 bases, with 18 bases between the two germline ends. The CDR3 loop spans 16 amino acids. Per the germline V gene, CDR1 is MNHNY and CDR2 is SVGAGI (reference sequence). CDR3 sequence (DNA): TGTGCCAGCAGTCCCCGGGGGGGAATATCCAATGAAAAACTGTTTTTT. It specifies CASSPRGGISNEKLFF.

This clonotype was picked up many times. The chain is built from TRBV5-1 and TRBJ2-1; D remains unclear. The germline V gene has CDR1 SGHRS and CDR2 YFSETQ. This CDR3 has 13 residues. Trimming took off 4 bases at V and 8 bases at J, with 13 bases between the two ends. CDR3 sequence: CASSRDTDHEQFF. CDR3 nucleotides: TGCGCCAGCAGCCGCGACACCGACCATGAGCAGTTCTTC.

The V gene is TRBV7-2, the J gene TRBJ2-3; 7 nucleotides agree with TRBD2. Germline values: CDR1 SGHTA, CDR2 FQGNSA. Losses at the gene ends were 3 bases for V and 0 bases for J; bases not matched to a gene: 15. This CDR3 is 19 amino acids long. The CDR3 is CASSFWGAGKSTSTDTQYF. The CDR3 DNA is TGTGCCAGCAGCTTTTGGGGAGCGGGAAAATCAACTAGCACAGATACGCAGTATTTT.

Turning to this clonotype: A much bigger clone sits one base away, suggesting this may be a read error. V and J are TRBV20-1 and TRBJ1-1; unclear D gene. Germline V CDR1 and CDR2: DFQATT, SNEGSKA (reference sequence). The CDR3 extends over 12 amino acids. The CDR3 DNA follows: TGCAGTACTAGAGCAGGAGGCCCTGGAGCTTTCTTT. The encoded protein is CSTRAGGPGAFF.

In this sample, this clonotype turned up many times. CDR3 amino acids: CASTPASSYNEQFF. The CDR3 DNA is TGTGCCAGCACCCCAGCGAGCTCCTACAATGAGCAGTTCTTC. V is TRBV7-2 and J is TRBJ2-1; D not resolved. The germline V and J ends were trimmed by 7 bases and 0 bases, with 10 bases remaining between them. The CDR3 is 14 residues long. The germline V gene encodes CDR1 SGHTA and CDR2 FQGNSA.

The chain is built from TRBV5-6 and TRBJ1-1, with D uncertain. Germline lookup yields CDR1 SGHDT and CDR2 YYEEEE. This CDR3 contains 15 residues. Trimming left V 1 base short and J 2 bases short, with 12 bases between. CDR3 nucleotides: TGTGCCAGCAGCTTGTTCGGGGTAAGAAACACTGAAGCTTTCTTT. Translation: CASSLFGVRNTEAFF.

The chain combines TRBV20-1 with TRBJ1-5; TRBD1 matches at 7 bases. The CDR3 is made up of 14 amino acids. Trimming removed 6 bases from V and 3 bases from J; junction bases left unmatched: 8. CDR1 and CDR2 from the germline V gene are DFQATT and SNEGSKA (reference sequence). CDR3 nucleotides: TGCAGTGCCCGGACAGGTTTAATCAATCAGCCCCAGCATTTT. This gives the protein CSARTGLINQPQHF.

J is TRBJ2-4 and V is TRBV3-2; the table assigns TRBD1, which was not confirmed against the DNA. TRBV3-2 is a pseudogene segment. The CDR3 consists of 16 residues. CDR3: CASSQSTRPQGGIQYF. CDR3 bases: TGTGCCAGCAGCCAATCGACAAGACCACAGGGAGGCATTCAGTACTTC.

At least ten counts were recorded for this clonotype. The chain has TRBV7-8 and TRBJ2-7, with 7 bases fitting TRBD1. The length of the CDR3 is 14 residues. Germline CDR1 reads SGHVS; CDR2 reads FQNEAQ. Trimming cost V 4 bases and J 9 bases; bases outside gene matches: 12. CDR3 sequence: CASSSLGDSLRQYV. Written as DNA, the CDR3 is TGTGCCAGCAGCTCATTAGGGGACAGCCTGAGGCAGTACGTC.